Below, one T cell receptor beta chain is given with its context. Its antigen is unknown. There are no base qualities to consult, and no much larger clone falls within one base. Counted from cysteine to phenylalanine, this CDR3 has 17 amino acids. The retained sequence is limited to the CDR3, 51 bases, with the frame set at the first base. Sequences SGHTA (CDR1) and FQGTGA (CDR2) are obtained from the germline V gene. The V and J ends are trimmed by 5 bases and 3 bases, leaving 22 bases between them. The time point label corresponds to: baseline before first vaccination. The vaccinee samples were drawn from two UK trials, COV001 and COV002, one of which was a single-blind randomized controlled phase 2/3 trial testing AZD1222 (ChAdOx1 nCoV-19) in healthy adults. For TCRbeta chain sequencing, PBMC samples were collected from trial participants at day 0 and at day 28 after the second dose. The data originate from a study of T cell responses to AZD1222 COVID-19 vaccine (dated by TCRdb to the early 2020s). Turning to the overall study: AZD1222 recipients given second doses at about 4 weeks or at about 12 weeks were pooled, since spike-specific TCR depth and breadth were not found to differ between the two schedules. TCR sequencing covered 230 to 250 trial participants: approximately 200 given two doses of AZD1222 and 26 given two doses of MenACWY control vaccine. Enrollment into the trials was organized by age into subgroups of 18-55, 56-69 and 70-plus years, and those subgroups contained 148, 28 and 57 TCR-sequenced participants, respectively.

The CDR3 regions of human TCRbeta chains were analyzed by immunosequencing. From the authors' description of their analysis: Repertoire TCRs were checked for matches against a reference library of SARS-CoV-2-specific TCRs that had been generated using the MIRA antigen-specificity platform. Breadth was defined as the fraction of unique TCRs that were SARS-CoV-2-associated, and depth was defined as the fraction of total T cells that were SARS-CoV-2-associated. Using the MIRA data, every spike-specific TCR was mapped to the spike region that the TCR reacted to and assigned to either a CD4 or a CD8 class. Log10-transformed breadth and depth values were compared by one-way ANOVA with Sidak's multiple comparisons tests. TCRdb holds this immuneACCESS table with in-frame rearrangements only. Some clones are missing; in checked studies, unresolved V genes explain under half, and the rest has no known cause. The V and J calls and clone size are taken from that table; D and trimming were inferred from the DNA. The sample table contains about 68,000 clones; only one count was recorded for about three quarters of them. Jointly, the top ten make up 9.5% to 13% of the sample.

General conclusions and limits of the study: Vaccine-associated CD4 TCRs spanned the whole spike protein, with dominant responses in regions 160-218 and 743-854. Most participants were white British and females outnumbered males, and the authors suggested that clonal diversity may have been underestimated. In the small 56-69-year group, the increase in depth fell short of significance, most likely because of low power. Conclusions about previously exposed vaccinees were limited because only six AZD1222 recipients were SARS-CoV-2 seropositive at baseline. Epitopes outside the regions mutated in the B.1.351 and B.1.1.7 variants were reportedly recognized by nearly half of the unique spike-specific TCRs. Spike-specific TCR breadth and depth rose significantly after two AZD1222 doses compared with day 0 and with MenACWY recipients. Because no samples from the day 14 peak response were available, repertoires could be characterized only after the peak T cell response.

Specimen: peripheral blood, collected on day 0 of AZD1222 vaccination. This receptor was identified in an adult in good health. Recombination linked TRBV7-3 to TRBJ2-5; matching of 5 bases hints at TRBD1 as the D gene. Here is the DNA: TGTGCCAGCAGCGCCTCTTTTAGGGGTGCCGCTGAAGAGACCCAGTACTTC. Translated, it reads CASSASFRGAAEETQYF.